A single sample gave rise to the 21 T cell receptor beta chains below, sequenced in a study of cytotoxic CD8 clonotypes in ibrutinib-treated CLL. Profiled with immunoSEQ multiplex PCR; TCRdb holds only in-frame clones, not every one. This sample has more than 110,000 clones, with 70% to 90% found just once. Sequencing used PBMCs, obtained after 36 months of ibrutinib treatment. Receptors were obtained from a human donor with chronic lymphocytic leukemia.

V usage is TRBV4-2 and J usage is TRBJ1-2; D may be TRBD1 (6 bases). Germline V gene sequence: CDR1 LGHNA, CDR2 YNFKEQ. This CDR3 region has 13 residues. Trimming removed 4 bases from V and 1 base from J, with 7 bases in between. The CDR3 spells CASSPDSNYGYTF. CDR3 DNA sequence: TGTGCCAGCAGCCCGGACAGTAACTATGGCTACACCTTC.

CDR3 sequence (DNA): TGTGCCAGCAGTTACCGTCTAGCGGCGGGTACCGGGGAGCTGTTTTTT. It yields the protein CASSYRLAAGTGELFF. V is TRBV6-5 and J is TRBJ2-2, with 7 bases fitting TRBD2. V was pared by 2 bases and J by 5 bases, with 8 bases of the junction left unmatched. The length of the CDR3 is 16 residues. From germline, CDR1 is MNHEY and CDR2 SVGAGI.

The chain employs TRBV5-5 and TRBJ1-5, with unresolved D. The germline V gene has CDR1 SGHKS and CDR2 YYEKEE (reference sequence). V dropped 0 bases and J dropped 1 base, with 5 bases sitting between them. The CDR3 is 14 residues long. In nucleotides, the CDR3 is TGTGCCAGCAGCTTGGAGGCGAGCAATCAGCCCCAGCATTTT. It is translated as CASSLEASNQPQHF.

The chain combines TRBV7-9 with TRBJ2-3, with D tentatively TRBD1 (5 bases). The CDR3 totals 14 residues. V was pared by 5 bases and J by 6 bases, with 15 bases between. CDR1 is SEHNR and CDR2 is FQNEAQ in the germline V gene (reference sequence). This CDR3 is CASSPNRWGDTQYF. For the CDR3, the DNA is TGTGCCAGCAGCCCTAACAGGTGGGGTGATACGCAGTATTTT.

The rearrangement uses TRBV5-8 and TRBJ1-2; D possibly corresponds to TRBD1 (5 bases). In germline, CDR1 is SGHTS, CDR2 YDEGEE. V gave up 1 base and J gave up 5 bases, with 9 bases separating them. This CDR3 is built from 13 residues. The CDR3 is CASSLYGGYGYTF. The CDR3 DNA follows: TGTGCCAGCAGCTTGTACGGGGGGTATGGCTACACCTTC.

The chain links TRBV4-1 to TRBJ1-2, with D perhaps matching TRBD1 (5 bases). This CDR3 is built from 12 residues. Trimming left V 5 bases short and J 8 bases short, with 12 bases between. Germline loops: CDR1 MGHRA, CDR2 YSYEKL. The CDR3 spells CASSARGGGYTF. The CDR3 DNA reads TGCGCCAGCAGCGCAAGGGGAGGGGGCTACACCTTC.

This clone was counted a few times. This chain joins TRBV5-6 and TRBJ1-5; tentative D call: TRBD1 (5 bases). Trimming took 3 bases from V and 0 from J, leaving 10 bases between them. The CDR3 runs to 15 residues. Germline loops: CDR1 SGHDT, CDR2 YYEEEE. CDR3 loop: CASSWGLTSNQPQHF. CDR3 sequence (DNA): TGTGCCAGCAGCTGGGGGTTAACTAGCAATCAGCCCCAGCATTTT.

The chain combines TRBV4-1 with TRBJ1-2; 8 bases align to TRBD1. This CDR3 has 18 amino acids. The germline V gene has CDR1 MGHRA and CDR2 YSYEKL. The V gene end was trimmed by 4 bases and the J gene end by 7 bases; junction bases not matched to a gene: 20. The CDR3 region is CASSPGQGFLGVSSGYTF. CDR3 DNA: TGCGCCAGCAGCCCAGGACAGGGCTTCCTTGGGGTCTCGAGTGGCTACACCTTC.

CDR3 loop: CASSDSGTGIEKLFF. The CDR3 nucleotides read TGTGCCAGCAGTGACTCCGGGACAGGGATTGAAAAACTGTTTTTT. The V call is TRBV6-4, the J call TRBJ1-4; 9 bases are shared with TRBD1. Trimming removed 0 bases from V and 7 bases from J; junction bases left unmatched: 3. This CDR3 spans 15 amino acids. CDR1 is MRHNA and CDR2 is SNTAGT in the germline V gene.

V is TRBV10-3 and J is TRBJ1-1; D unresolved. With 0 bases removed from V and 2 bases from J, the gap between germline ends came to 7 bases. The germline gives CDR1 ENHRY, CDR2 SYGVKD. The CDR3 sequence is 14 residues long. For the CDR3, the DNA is TGTGCCATCAGTGAGTCGAATAGAAACACTGAAGCTTTCTTT. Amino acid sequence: CAISESNRNTEAFF.

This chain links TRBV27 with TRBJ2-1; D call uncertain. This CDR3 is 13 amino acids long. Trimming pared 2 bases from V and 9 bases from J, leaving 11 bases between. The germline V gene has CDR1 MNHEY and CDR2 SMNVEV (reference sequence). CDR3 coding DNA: TGTGCCAGCAGTTTAGAGTCCCGCAGTGAGCAGTTCTTC. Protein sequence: CASSLESRSEQFF.

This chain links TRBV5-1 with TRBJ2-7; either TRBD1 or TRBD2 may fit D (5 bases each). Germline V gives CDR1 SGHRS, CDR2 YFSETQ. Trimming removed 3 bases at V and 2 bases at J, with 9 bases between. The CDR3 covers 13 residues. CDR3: CASSWDGAYEQYF. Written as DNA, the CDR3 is TGCGCCAGCAGCTGGGACGGGGCCTACGAGCAGTACTTC.

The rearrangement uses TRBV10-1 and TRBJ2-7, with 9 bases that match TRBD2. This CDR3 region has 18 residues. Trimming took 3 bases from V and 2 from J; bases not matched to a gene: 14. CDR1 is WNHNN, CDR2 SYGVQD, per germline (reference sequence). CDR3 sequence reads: CASSDVPGLAYPTYEQYF. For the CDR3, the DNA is TGCGCCAGCAGTGACGTACCCGGACTAGCGTATCCTACCTACGAGCAGTACTTC.

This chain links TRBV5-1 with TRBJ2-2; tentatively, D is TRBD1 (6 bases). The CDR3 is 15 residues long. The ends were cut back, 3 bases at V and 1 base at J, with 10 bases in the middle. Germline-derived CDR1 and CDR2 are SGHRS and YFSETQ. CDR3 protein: CASSWGPRNTGELFF. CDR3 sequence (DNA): TGCGCCAGCAGCTGGGGGCCCAGGAACACCGGGGAGCTGTTTTTT. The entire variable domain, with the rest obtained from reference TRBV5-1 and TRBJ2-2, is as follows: KAGVTQTPRYLIKTRGQQVTLSCSPISGHRSVSWYQQTPGQGLQFLFEYFSETQRNKGNFPGRFSGRQFSNSRSEMNVSTLELGDSALYLCASSWGPRNTGELFFGEGSRLTVL.

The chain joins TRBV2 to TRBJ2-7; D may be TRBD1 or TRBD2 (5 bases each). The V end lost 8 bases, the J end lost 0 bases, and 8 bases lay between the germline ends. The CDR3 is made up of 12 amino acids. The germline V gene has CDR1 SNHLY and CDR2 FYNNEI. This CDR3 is CASAGSSYEQYF. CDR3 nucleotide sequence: TGTGCCAGCGCAGGGAGCTCCTACGAGCAGTACTTC.

This CDR3 is CASSAGTSGLDEQFF. The DNA of the CDR3 is TGTGCCAGCAGCGCCGGGACTAGCGGGTTGGATGAGCAGTTCTTC. J is TRBJ2-1 and V is TRBV9, with 12 bases matching TRBD2. Germline assignment: CDR1 SGDLS and CDR2 YYNGEE. The CDR3 is 15 amino acids. Germline trimming cut 3 bases from V and 8 bases from J; bases unmatched to any gene: 6.

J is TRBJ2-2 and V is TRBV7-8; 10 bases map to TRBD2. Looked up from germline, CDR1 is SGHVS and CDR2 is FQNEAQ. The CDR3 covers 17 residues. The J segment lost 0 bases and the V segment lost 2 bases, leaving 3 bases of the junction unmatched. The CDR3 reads CASSLKAGGTNTGELFF. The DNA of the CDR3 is TGTGCCAGCAGCTTAAAAGCGGGGGGGACGAACACCGGGGAGCTGTTTTTT.

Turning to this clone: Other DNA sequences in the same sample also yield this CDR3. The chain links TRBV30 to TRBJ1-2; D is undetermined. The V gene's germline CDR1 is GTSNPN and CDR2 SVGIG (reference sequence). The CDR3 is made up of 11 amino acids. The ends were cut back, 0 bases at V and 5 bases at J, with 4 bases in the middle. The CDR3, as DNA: TGTGCCTGGAGTGTACATTATGGCTACACCTTC. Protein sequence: CAWSVHYGYTF.

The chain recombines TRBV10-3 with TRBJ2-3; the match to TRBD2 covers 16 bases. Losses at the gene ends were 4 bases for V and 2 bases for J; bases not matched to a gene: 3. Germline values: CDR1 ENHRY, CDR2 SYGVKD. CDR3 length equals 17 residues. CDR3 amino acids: CAISGGLAGGYTDTQYF. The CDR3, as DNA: TGTGCCATCAGTGGGGGACTAGCGGGAGGGTACACAGATACGCAGTATTTT.

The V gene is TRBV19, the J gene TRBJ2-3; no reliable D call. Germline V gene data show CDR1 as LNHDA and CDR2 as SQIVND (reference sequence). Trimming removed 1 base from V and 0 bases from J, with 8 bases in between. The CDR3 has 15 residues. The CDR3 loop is CASSIGGVSTDTQYF. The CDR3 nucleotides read TGTGCCAGTAGTATAGGCGGAGTTAGCACAGATACGCAGTATTTT.

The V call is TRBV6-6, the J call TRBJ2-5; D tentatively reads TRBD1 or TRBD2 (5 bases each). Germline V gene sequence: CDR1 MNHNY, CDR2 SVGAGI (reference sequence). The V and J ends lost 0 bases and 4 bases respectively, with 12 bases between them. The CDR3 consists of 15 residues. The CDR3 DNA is TGTGCCAGCAGTTACTCTGGGGGTTTCCTAGAGACCCAGTACTTC. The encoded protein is CASSYSGGFLETQYF.